This entry features one T cell receptor beta chain sequence. What it recognizes is unknown. Germline V gene sequence: CDR1 MNHEY, CDR2 SMNVEV (reference sequence). CDR3 size: 15 residues. J gave up 4 bases and V 2 bases, and 3 bases lay outside the gene matches. Some clones are missing from TCRdb's copy, which holds only in-frame ones; the method was immunoSEQ multiplex PCR. The sample has approximately 42,000 clones; over 60% are singletons. This entry is derived from a study of cytotoxic CD8 clonotypes in ibrutinib-treated CLL. Study outcomes and limitations: Baseline values of clonality outstripped age-matched healthy donors and followed circulating CD8+ T-cell counts.

The receptor was derived from a human donor with chronic lymphocytic leukemia. This chain joins TRBV27 and TRBJ2-2; 8 bases agree with TRBD2. The input for sequencing was PBMCs, taken after 12 months of ibrutinib treatment. CDR3 protein: CASSLRGGTTGELFF. For the CDR3, the DNA is TGTGCCAGCAGTTTACGCGGGGGGACCACCGGGGAGCTGTTTTTT.